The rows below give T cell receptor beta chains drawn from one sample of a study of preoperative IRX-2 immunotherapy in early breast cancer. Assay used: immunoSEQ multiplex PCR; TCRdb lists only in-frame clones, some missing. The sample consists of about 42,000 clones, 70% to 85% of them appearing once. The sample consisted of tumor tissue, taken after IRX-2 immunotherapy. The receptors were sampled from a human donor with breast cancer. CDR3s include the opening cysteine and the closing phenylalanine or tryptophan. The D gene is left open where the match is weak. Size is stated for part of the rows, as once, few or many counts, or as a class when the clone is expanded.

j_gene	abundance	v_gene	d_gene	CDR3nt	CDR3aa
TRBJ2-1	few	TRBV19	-	TGTGCCAGTAGTATTGTCGGGCAGAACAATGAGCAGTTCTTC	CASSIVGQNNEQFF
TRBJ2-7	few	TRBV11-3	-	TGTGCCAGCAGCACCTTCCGGGACAACTACGAGCAGTACTTC	CASSTFRDNYEQYF
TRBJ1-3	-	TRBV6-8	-	TGTGCCAGCAGAGACAGCCTCTCTGGAAACACCATATATTTT	CASRDSLSGNTIYF
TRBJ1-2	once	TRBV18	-	TGTGCCAGCTCGCATGACAGGAGTTATGGCTACACCTTC	CASSHDRSYGYTF
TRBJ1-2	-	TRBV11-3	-	TGTGCCAGCAGCTTGAAAGGGCAGGGCGGCTATGGCTACACCTTC	CASSLKGQGGYGYTF
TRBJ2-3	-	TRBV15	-	TGTGCCACCAGCAGAGCTTGGGCAGCTCGTACTAGCACAGATACGCAGTATTTT	CATSRAWAARTSTDTQYF
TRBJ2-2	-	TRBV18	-	TGTGCCAGCTCACCGTTGACAGGAAGGGGGTTTGCCGGGGAGCTGTTTTTT	CASSPLTGRGFAGELFF
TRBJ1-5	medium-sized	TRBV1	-	TGCGCCAGCAGCCAATCGAGTGGCCAGCCCCAGCATTTT	CASSQSSGQPQHF
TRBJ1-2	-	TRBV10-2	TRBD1	TGCGCCAGCAGTCAGGGGGCTTTGGGCTACACCTTC	CASSQGALGYTF
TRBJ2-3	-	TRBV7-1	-	TGTGCCAGCAGCCCAACAGGGCCCGATACGCAGTATTTT	CASSPTGPDTQYF
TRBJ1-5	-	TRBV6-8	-	TGTGCCAGCAGTCCCGGGGGTTATAGCAATCAGCCCCAGCATTTT	CASSPGGYSNQPQHF
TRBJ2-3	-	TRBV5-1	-	TGCGCCAGCAGCTTGGGCGCGGGGACTAGCACAGATACGCAGTATTTT	CASSLGAGTSTDTQYF
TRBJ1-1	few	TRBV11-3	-	TGTGCCAGCAGCCCCCGTATCAGGGTAGCGAACACTGAAGCTTTCTTT	CASSPRIRVANTEAFF
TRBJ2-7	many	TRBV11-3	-	TGTGCCAGCAGCACATCCCGGGGACCCTACGAGCAGTACTTC	CASSTSRGPYEQYF
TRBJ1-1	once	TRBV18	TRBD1	TGTGCCAGCCTAAGAACAGGGGAAAACACTGAAGCTTTCTTT	CASLRTGENTEAFF
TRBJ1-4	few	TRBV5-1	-	TGCGCCAGCAGCTGGGGGGTGACTAATGAAAAACTGTTTTTT	CASSWGVTNEKLFF
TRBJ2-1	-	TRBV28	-	TGTGCCAGCAGTTTATTTTACAATGAGCAGTTCTTC	CASSLFYNEQFF
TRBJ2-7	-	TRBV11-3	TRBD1	TGTGCCAGCAGCTCTCAACAGGGGAACTACGAGCAGTACTTC	CASSSQQGNYEQYF
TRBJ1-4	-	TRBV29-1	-	TGCAGCGTTAGAGGGACCAGGGAGACTGAAAAACTGTTTTTT	CSVRGTRETEKLFF
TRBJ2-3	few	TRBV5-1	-	TGCGCCAGCAGCTTTCGGGACGGCACAGATACGCAGTATTTT	CASSFRDGTDTQYF
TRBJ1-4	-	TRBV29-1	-	TGCAGCGTTGTTCTACTCCAGAATGAAAAACTGTTTTTT	CSVVLLQNEKLFF
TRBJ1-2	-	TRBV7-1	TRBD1	TGTGCCAGCAGCAAGATGACAGGGGGCAACTATGGCTACACCTTC	CASSKMTGGNYGYTF
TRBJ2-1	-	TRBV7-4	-	TGTGCCAGCAGCTTAGCGGGGGGTAAATCTCCGTTCTTC	CASSLAGGKSPFF
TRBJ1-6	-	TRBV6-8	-	TGTGCCAGCAGTTACGCTAGAGTTGGGTCACCCCTCCACTTT	CASSYARVGSPLHF
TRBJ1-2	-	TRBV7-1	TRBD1	TGTGCCAGCAGCCCGAACGAGGGGGCCTCTGGCTACACCTTC	CASSPNEGASGYTF
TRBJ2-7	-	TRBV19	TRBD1	TGTGCCAGTAGTGGGGGGACAGGGGGCGTGGTGGACGAGCAGTACTTC	CASSGGTGGVVDEQYF
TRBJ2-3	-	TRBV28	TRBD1	TGTGCCAGCAGTCAATGGGGGGACAGGGACACAGATACGCAGTATTTT	CASSQWGDRDTDTQYF
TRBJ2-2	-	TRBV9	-	TGTGCCAGCATGAGGGAGTACACCGGGGAGCTGTTTTTT	CASMREYTGELFF
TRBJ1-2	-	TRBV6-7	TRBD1	TGTGCCAGCAGCGGACAGGGCGTCAGCGATGGCTACACCTTC	CASSGQGVSDGYTF
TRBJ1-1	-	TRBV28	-	TGTGCCAGCAGCCCCCTCTGGCAGGGAGGGGGCACTGAAGCTTTCTTT	CASSPLWQGGGTEAFF
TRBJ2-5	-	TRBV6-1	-	TGTGCCAGCAGTGAAGGGGCCAAAGGGACCCAGTACTTC	CASSEGAKGTQYF
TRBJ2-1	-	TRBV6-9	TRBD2	TGTGCCAGCAGGGGACTAGCAGGGTACAATGAGCAGTTCTTC	CASRGLAGYNEQFF
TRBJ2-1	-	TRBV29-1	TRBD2	TGCAGCGTTGGTACTAGCGGTCTATACAATGAGCAGTTCTTC	CSVGTSGLYNEQFF
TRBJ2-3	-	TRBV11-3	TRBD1	TGTGCCAGCAGCCTTCGACAGGGCCTCACAGATACGCAGTATTTT	CASSLRQGLTDTQYF
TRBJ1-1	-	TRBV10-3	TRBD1	TGTGCCATCAGTGAGTCCGGACAGGGACTGAACACTGAAGCTTTCTTT	CAISESGQGLNTEAFF
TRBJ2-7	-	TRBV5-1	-	TGCGCCAGCAGCTTAATGACAGACTACTACGAGCAGTACTTC	CASSLMTDYYEQYF
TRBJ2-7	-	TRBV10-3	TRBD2	TGTGCCATCGGTGGGGACTATACCTACGAGCAGTACTTC	CAIGGDYTYEQYF
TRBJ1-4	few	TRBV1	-	TGCGCCAGCAGCCAAGGGCAGGGATATCCAAAACTGTTTTTT	CASSQGQGYPKLFF
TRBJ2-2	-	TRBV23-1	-	TGCGCCAGCAGCTTATCGGGGACCCGGGAGCTGTTTTTT	CASSLSGTRELFF